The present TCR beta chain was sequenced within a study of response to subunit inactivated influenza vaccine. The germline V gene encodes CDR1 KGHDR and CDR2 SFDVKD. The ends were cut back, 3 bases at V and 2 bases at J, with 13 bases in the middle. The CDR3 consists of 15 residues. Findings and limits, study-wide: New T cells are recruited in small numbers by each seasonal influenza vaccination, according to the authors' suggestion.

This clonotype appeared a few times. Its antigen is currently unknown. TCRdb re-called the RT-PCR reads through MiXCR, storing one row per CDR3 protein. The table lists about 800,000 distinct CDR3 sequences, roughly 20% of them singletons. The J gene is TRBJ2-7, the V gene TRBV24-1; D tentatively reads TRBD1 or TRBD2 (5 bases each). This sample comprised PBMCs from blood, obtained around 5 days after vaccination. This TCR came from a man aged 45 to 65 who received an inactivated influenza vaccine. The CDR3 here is CATSDTRGPTYEQYF. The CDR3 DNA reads TGTGCCACCAGTGATACACGGGGCCCTACCTACGAGCAGTACTTC.